One sample yielded the 23 T cell receptor beta chains listed below, sequenced in a study of T cell changes during pregnancy in multiple sclerosis. Sequencing used immunoSEQ multiplex PCR; TCRdb keeps in-frame clones, though not all of them. Of fewer than 65,000 clones listed, more than 85% are singletons. The sequences come from CD4+ T cells from peripheral blood mononuclear cells, collected after pregnancy. The receptor source for this set is a female donor with multiple sclerosis, enrolled in a pregnancy study.

The genes are TRBV4-2 and TRBJ1-1; D is unresolved. The germline V gene encodes CDR1 LGHNA and CDR2 YNFKEQ. V was shortened by 2 bases and J by 1 base, with 14 bases between the two germline ends. The CDR3 consists of 16 residues. CDR3: CASSQRHGSGNTEAFF. The CDR3 region has the DNA TGTGCCAGCAGCCAACGACACGGGAGCGGGAACACTGAAGCTTTCTTT.

V gene TRBV19 combines with J gene TRBJ2-7, with TRBD1 matching 9 bases. CDR1 LNHDA and CDR2 SQIVND come from the germline V gene (reference sequence). The ends lost 5 bases at V and 3 bases at J; junction bases unmatched: 5. This CDR3 contains 14 residues. The CDR3: CASSSQGAIYEQYF. In DNA form, the CDR3 reads TGTGCCAGTAGTTCACAGGGGGCAATCTACGAGCAGTACTTC.

The genes are TRBV19 and TRBJ1-5; D remains ambiguous. The germline V and J ends were trimmed by 5 bases and 6 bases, with 14 bases remaining between them. Looked up from germline, CDR1 is LNHDA and CDR2 is SQIVND (reference sequence). The CDR3 length is 14 residues. CDR3 residues: CASSSGVRGQPQHF. The CDR3 nucleotides are TGTGCCAGTAGTTCGGGTGTTCGGGGTCAGCCCCAGCATTTT. Complete variable domain (other parts from reference TRBV19 and TRBJ1-5): DGGITQSPKYLFRKEGQNVTLSCEQNLNHDAMYWYRQDPGQGLRLIYYSQIVNDFQKGDIAEGYSVSREKKESFPLTVTSAQKNPTAFYLCASSSGVRGQPQHFGDGTRLSIL.

The CDR3 DNA reads TGTGCCAGCAGCGTAGGGACATCAACTGATGGCTACACCTTC. Amino acid sequence: CASSVGTSTDGYTF. The V gene is TRBV9, the J gene TRBJ1-2; TRBD1 might be the D (5 bases). There are 14 residues in the CDR3. The V end was cut by 0 bases, the J end by 6 bases, with 12 bases between. Germline V gene data show CDR1 as SGDLS and CDR2 as YYNGEE.

The rearrangement uses TRBV19 and TRBJ2-1; the match to TRBD1 covers 11 bases. Trimming cost V 7 bases and J 6 bases; bases outside gene matches: 5. The CDR3 consists of 14 residues. Germline loops: CDR1 LNHDA, CDR2 SQIVND (reference sequence). The CDR3 here is CASKTDRGRNEQFF. The CDR3 DNA reads as TGTGCCAGTAAAACGGACAGGGGGCGCAATGAGCAGTTCTTC.

This clone was recorded a few times. The chain employs TRBV6-1 and TRBJ2-7; D gene unclear. The germline V gene encodes CDR1 MNHNS and CDR2 SASEGT. This CDR3 is 11 amino acids long. Trimming took 6 bases from V and 5 from J, leaving 8 bases between them. CDR3 sequence (DNA): TGTGCCAGCAGCTACCTAGACGAGCAGTACTTC. Translating gives CASSYLDEQYF.

V is TRBV5-8 and J is TRBJ1-5, with 7 positions matching TRBD1. Germline V gene data show CDR1 as SGHTS and CDR2 as YDEGEE. This CDR3 region has 14 residues. V gave up 4 bases and J gave up 2 bases; unmatched junction bases: 3. CDR3 region: CASSLDRGNQPQHF. CDR3 sequence (DNA): TGTGCCAGCAGCCTCGACAGGGGCAATCAGCCCCAGCATTTT.

V usage is TRBV11-3 and J usage is TRBJ2-2; D is unclear. CDR3 length: 14 amino acids. V was clipped by 6 bases and J by 1 base, with 9 bases between them. Germline-derived CDR1 and CDR2 are SGHNT and YENEEA. The CDR3 bases are TGTGCCAGCAGGTCCGACTGGAACACCGGGGAGCTGTTTTTT. Amino acids: CASRSDWNTGELFF. Full variable domain (rest looked up from reference TRBV11-3 and TRBJ2-2): EAGVVQSPRYKIIEKKQPVAFWCNPISGHNTLYWYLQNLGQGPELLIRYENEEAVDDSQLPKDRFSAERLKGVDSTLKIQPAELGDSAVYLCASRSDWNTGELFFGEGSRLTVL.

The chain uses TRBV19 and TRBJ1-1; 8 bases line up with TRBD1. V gave up 3 bases and J gave up 3 bases; unmatched junction bases: 9. CDR3 length: 16 amino acids. Germline CDR1 LNHDA, CDR2 SQIVND (reference sequence). CDR3 residues: CASSINRGLADTEAFF. The CDR3 DNA sequence: TGTGCCAGTAGTATCAACAGGGGGTTAGCGGACACTGAAGCTTTCTTT.

This chain joins TRBV29-1 and TRBJ2-4; D not certain. Trimming pared 4 bases from V and 3 bases from J, leaving 16 bases between. CDR1 is SQVTM, CDR2 ANQGSEA, per germline. This CDR3 spans 15 amino acids. In DNA, the CDR3 is TGCAGCGTTGTAATGTCTACCGAATACAAAAACATTCAGTACTTC. This gives the protein CSVVMSTEYKNIQYF.

The chain combines TRBV6-1 with TRBJ1-5, with 7 bases aligning to TRBD1. In germline, CDR1 is MNHNS, CDR2 SASEGT. Unmatched junction bases numbered 9, after V lost 7 bases and J lost 6 bases. This CDR3 is built from 14 residues. CDR3 region: CASKGTGESQPQHF. The CDR3 DNA reads as TGTGCCAGCAAGGGAACAGGGGAGAGTCAGCCCCAGCATTTT.

In this sample, this clone turned up once. The chain is built from TRBV6-1 and TRBJ1-5; 7 bases line up with TRBD1. CDR3 length: 15 amino acids. Germline assignment: CDR1 MNHNS and CDR2 SASEGT. The J segment lost 0 bases and the V segment lost 6 bases, leaving 5 bases of the junction unmatched. Written as DNA, the CDR3 is TGTGCCAGCAGCCTACGACAGGGTAGCAATCAGCCCCAGCATTTT. The encoded protein is CASSLRQGSNQPQHF.

In DNA form, the CDR3 reads TGTGCCAGCAGTTACTCGGGCCAGCCTTATGAAAAACTGTTTTTT. Translated: CASSYSGQPYEKLFF. This chain uses TRBV6-6 with TRBJ1-4; D is uncertain. The CDR3 covers 15 residues. CDR1 and CDR2 (germline): MNHNY, SVGAGI (reference sequence). Trimming removed 0 bases at V and 6 bases at J, with 11 bases between.

This clone has a handful of counts. The CDR3 sequence: CASSYSRGRQNTEAFF. The DNA for the CDR3 is TGTGCCAGCAGTTACTCGAGAGGGCGTCAGAACACTGAAGCTTTCTTT. V and J are TRBV6-5 and TRBJ1-1, with no clear D. Per germline, CDR1 MNHEY and CDR2 SVGAGI. V shed 0 bases and J shed 1 base, with 12 bases lying between them. This CDR3 spans 16 amino acids.

The rearrangement links TRBV5-4 to TRBJ2-2, with 9 bases fitting TRBD2. Germline values: CDR1 SGHNT, CDR2 YYREEE (reference sequence). CDR3 length: 16 residues. After removal of 4 bases from V and 3 bases from J, the junction contained 7 bases not matched to a gene. The CDR3 nucleotides are TGTGCCAGCAGCGTAGTTAGCGGGAGCTACACCGGGGAGCTGTTTTTT. Translating it yields CASSVVSGSYTGELFF.

The chain combines TRBV28 with TRBJ2-1; 10 bases align to TRBD2. This CDR3 spans 21 amino acids. Germline trimming cut 2 bases from V and 2 bases from J; bases unmatched to any gene: 18. Per the germline V gene, CDR1 is MDHEN and CDR2 is SYDVKM. CDR3 DNA sequence: TGTGCCAGCAGTTTAGGGTGGGGCATCGGAGCGGGGGGGTCGACCTACAATGAGCAGTTCTTC. It specifies CASSLGWGIGAGGSTYNEQFF.

The V gene is TRBV29-1, the J gene TRBJ2-3, with TRBD1 identical over 10 bases. Trimming took 6 bases from V and 5 from J; bases not matched to a gene: 8. CDR3 length equals 14 residues. In germline, CDR1 is SQVTM, CDR2 ANQGSEA. The CDR3 sequence is CSVNGQGVIDTQYF. The CDR3 DNA follows: TGCAGCGTAAATGGACAGGGGGTGATAGATACGCAGTATTTT.

This sequence joins TRBV19 and TRBJ2-5; D is ambiguous. Trimming removed 4 bases at V and 1 base at J, with 10 bases between. CDR3 size: 14 residues. Germline loops: CDR1 LNHDA, CDR2 SQIVND (reference sequence). DNA of the CDR3: TGTGCCAGTAGTACCAACGTAGTCCAAGAGACCCAGTACTTC. This encodes CASSTNVVQETQYF.

J is TRBJ2-7 and V is TRBV27; 10 bases fit TRBD2. V lost 6 bases to trimming and J lost 7 bases; unmatched junction nucleotides: 15. This CDR3 is built from 16 residues. The germline V gene encodes CDR1 MNHEY and CDR2 SMNVEV (reference sequence). The CDR3 loop is CASSLYPAGGVGEQYF. CDR3 nucleotide sequence: TGTGCCAGCAGCCTATACCCAGCGGGAGGGGTTGGGGAGCAGTACTTC.

In its sample, this clone was seen once. V gene TRBV27 combines with J gene TRBJ2-5, with a tentative D call TRBD1 (5 bases). This CDR3 has 13 residues. Between the trimmed V and J ends, which lost 2 bases and 1 base, there was a span of 5 bases. From germline, CDR1 is MNHEY and CDR2 SMNVEV (reference sequence). The CDR3 nucleotides read TGTGCCAGCAGTTTAAGGGGCCAAGAGACCCAGTACTTC. This sequence encodes CASSLRGQETQYF.

V is TRBV19 and J is TRBJ1-5; 7 positions match TRBD1. Germline V lookup: CDR1 LNHDA, CDR2 SQIVND (reference sequence). The CDR3 runs to 19 residues. V shed 0 bases and J 0 bases; nucleotides not matched to a gene: 11. The CDR3 spells CASSIDLLAGGYSNQPQHF. DNA of the CDR3: TGTGCCAGTAGTATAGATCTATTGGCAGGGGGTTATAGCAATCAGCCCCAGCATTTT.

This rearrangement joins TRBV28 to TRBJ2-7, with 8 bases aligning to TRBD2. Germline V CDR1 and CDR2: MDHEN, SYDVKM. The J segment lost 4 bases and the V segment lost 5 bases, leaving 4 bases of the junction unmatched. The length of the CDR3 is 13 residues. The CDR3 is CASSGPGGYEQYF. The CDR3, as DNA: TGTGCCAGCAGTGGTCCGGGGGGGTACGAGCAGTACTTC.

The chain couples TRBV4-2 to TRBJ2-7; 8 nucleotides match TRBD2. The V gene's germline CDR1 is LGHNA and CDR2 YNFKEQ. V lost 1 base, J lost 2 bases, and 4 bases stayed unmatched. The length of the CDR3 is 15 residues. The CDR3 DNA reads TGTGCCAGCAGCCAAGGTAGCGGGAACACCTACGAGCAGTACTTC. Translated, it gives CASSQGSGNTYEQYF.